These 9 T cell receptor beta chains came from one sample sequenced in a study of T cell changes during pregnancy in multiple sclerosis. Here immunoSEQ multiplex PCR was the method, and the copy in TCRdb shows in-frame clones only, minus some. The data show roughly 41,000 clones, 80% to 90% seen once. Sequenced material: CD4+ T cells from peripheral blood mononuclear cells, taken in the first trimester of pregnancy. These receptors originate from a female donor with multiple sclerosis, enrolled in a pregnancy study.

The rearrangement links TRBV6-5 to TRBJ2-7; 7 bases are a match to TRBD1. Unmatched junction bases numbered 4, after V lost 0 bases and J lost 2 bases. Germline assignment: CDR1 MNHEY and CDR2 SVGAGI. The CDR3 runs to 15 residues. The DNA for the CDR3 is TGTGCCAGCAGTTACTCGGGGGACAGAACCTACGAGCAGTACTTC. Translated: CASSYSGDRTYEQYF.

CDR3 sequence (DNA): TGTGCCAGCAGCTTAGAGGGGGCGATTGGAAACACCATATATTTT. This sequence encodes CASSLEGAIGNTIYF. The chain links TRBV7-9 to TRBJ1-3; TRBD1 matches 7 bases. V trimming: 1 base; J trimming: 3 bases; junction bases outside the gene matches: 3. CDR1 SEHNR and CDR2 FQNEAQ come from the germline V gene (reference sequence). This CDR3 has 15 amino acids. The whole variable domain, remainder taken from reference TRBV7-9 and TRBJ1-3, is DTGVSQNPRHKITKRGQNVTFRCDPISEHNRLYWYRQTLGQGPEFLTYFQNEAQLEKSRLLSDRFSAERPKGSFSTLEIQRTEQGDSAMYLCASSLEGAIGNTIYFGEGSWLTVV.

V usage is TRBV18 and J usage is TRBJ2-5; TRBD1 aligns across 9 bases. The CDR3 spans 14 residues. Germline CDR1 is KGHSH and CDR2 is LQKENI. The V and J ends lost 3 bases and 3 bases, in that order; junction bases with no gene match: 2. CDR3 amino acids: CASSPGTGKETQYF. The CDR3 nucleotides are TGTGCCAGCTCACCCGGGACAGGGAAAGAGACCCAGTACTTC.

This chain connects TRBV7-2 to TRBJ1-2, with D possibly matching TRBD1 (5 bases). The V and J ends lost 1 base and 5 bases respectively, with 14 bases between them. This CDR3 spans 15 amino acids. Germline values: CDR1 SGHTA, CDR2 FQGNSA. CDR3 region: CASSLDRGSGYGYTF. CDR3 sequence (DNA): TGTGCCAGCAGCTTAGACAGAGGATCAGGGTATGGCTACACCTTC.

The chain uses TRBV2 and TRBJ2-2, with 7 bases lining up with TRBD1. The trim removed 1 base at V and 10 bases at J, leaving 12 bases unmatched. Germline-derived CDR1 and CDR2 are SNHLY and FYNNEI. This CDR3 contains 16 residues. CDR3 coding DNA: TGTGCCAGCAGTGAAGACCGTATGACAGGGCTTGTGGAGCTGTTTTTT. This gives the protein CASSEDRMTGLVELFF.

This sequence joins TRBV4-3 and TRBJ2-1; possible D gene TRBD2, 6 bases. Germline values: CDR1 LGHNA, CDR2 YSLEER. The CDR3 consists of 17 residues. Trimming took off 0 bases at V and 6 bases at J, with 18 bases between the two ends. CDR3: CASSQDGGAELVNEQFF. DNA for the CDR3: TGCGCCAGCAGCCAAGATGGAGGGGCAGAACTAGTCAATGAGCAGTTCTTC.

The chain is built from TRBV9 and TRBJ1-3; D gene unclear. The CDR3 contains 16 residues. V was cut by 4 bases and J by 2 bases, with 16 bases left in between. Germline V gene sequence: CDR1 SGDLS, CDR2 YYNGEE. CDR3 sequence: CASSIHEGGTGNTIYF. The CDR3 nucleotides read TGTGCCAGCAGCATCCACGAGGGAGGGACTGGAAACACCATATATTTT.

The chain carries TRBV28 and TRBJ2-7, with 12 nucleotides matching TRBD1. CDR3 length: 17 amino acids. Looked up from germline, CDR1 is MDHEN and CDR2 is SYDVKM. Losses at the gene ends were 6 bases for V and 3 bases for J; bases not matched to a gene: 12. CDR3 in DNA: TGTGCCAGCAGGGGACAGGGGGCGCGGATCGGTTTCTACGAGCAGTACTTC. Translating it yields CASRGQGARIGFYEQYF. Drawing the rest from reference TRBV28 and TRBJ2-7, the complete variable domain is DVKVTQSSRYLVKRTGEKVFLECVQDMDHENMFWYRQDPGLGLRLIYFSYDVKMKEKGDIPEGYSVSREKKERFSLILESASTNQTSMYLCASRGQGARIGFYEQYFGPGTRLTVT.

The chain is built from TRBV4-1 and TRBJ2-4, with 13 bases aligning to TRBD2. Germline-derived CDR1 and CDR2 are MGHRA and YSYEKL. Trimming at V came to 4 bases and at J to 1 base, leaving 1 base not matched to a gene. This CDR3 region has 16 residues. CDR3 coding DNA: TGCGCCAGCAGCCCACTAGCGGGAGGGGCCAAAAACATTCAGTACTTC. Translation: CASSPLAGGAKNIQYF.